Shown below are 27 T cell receptor beta chains from a single sample sequenced in a study of blood T cell repertoires in COVID-19. Sequencing used immunoSEQ multiplex PCR; TCRdb keeps in-frame clones, though not all of them. Of 120,000 or so clones in the sample, roughly nine tenths were seen once. The specimen was peripheral blood. These TCRs come from a man aged 70 or older who had recovered from COVID-19.

The chain has TRBV7-2 and TRBJ2-4, with TRBD1 identical over 8 bases. CDR1 and CDR2 from the germline V gene are SGHTA and FQGNSA. Losses at the gene ends were 4 bases for V and 0 bases for J; bases not matched to a gene: 5. This CDR3 is 16 amino acids long. The CDR3 nucleotides are TGTGCCAGCAGCTCGGACAGGGCCTTAGCCAAAAACATTCAGTACTTC. Its protein is CASSSDRALAKNIQYF.

This chain connects TRBV5-1 to TRBJ2-5; D uncertain. CDR3 length: 13 residues. The V end lost 0 bases, the J end lost 2 bases, and 5 bases lay between the germline ends. In germline, CDR1 is SGHRS, CDR2 YFSETQ. The CDR3 sequence is CASSLGQQETQYF. In DNA form, the CDR3 reads TGCGCCAGCAGCTTGGGCCAGCAAGAGACCCAGTACTTC.

V is TRBV5-1 and J is TRBJ2-4; D unclear. V was trimmed by 7 bases and J by 1 base, leaving 12 bases between them. Germline V lookup: CDR1 SGHRS, CDR2 YFSETQ. CDR3 size: 14 residues. DNA for the CDR3: TGCGCCAGCTTCGAGGCCATGGCCAAAAACATTCAGTACTTC. It specifies CASFEAMAKNIQYF.

V is TRBV30 and J is TRBJ2-2, with D perhaps matching TRBD1 (5 bases). The V and J ends lost 3 bases and 6 bases respectively, with 14 bases between them. CDR1 and CDR2 from the germline V gene are GTSNPN and SVGIG (reference sequence). The CDR3 has 14 amino acids. CDR3 in DNA: TGTGCCTGGAGCATCATATTGGGGCCCGGGGAGCTGTTTTTT. This sequence encodes CAWSIILGPGELFF.

The CDR3 DNA is TGCGCCAGCAGCCCGGGAGGGGGCCTGACAGATACGCAGTATTTT. Its translation is CASSPGGGLTDTQYF. The gene calls are TRBV5-1 and TRBJ2-3, with D possibly being TRBD2 (8 bases). This CDR3 region has 15 residues. CDR1 is SGHRS, CDR2 YFSETQ, per germline. V shed 4 bases and J shed 3 bases, with 15 bases lying between them.

This rearrangement joins TRBV7-2 to TRBJ2-7, with D perhaps TRBD2 (6 bases). V was pared by 0 bases and J by 3 bases, with 9 bases between. Germline V gene sequence: CDR1 SGHTA, CDR2 FQGNSA. The CDR3 loop spans 14 amino acids. CDR3 amino acids: CASSLAVGGYEQYF. The CDR3, as DNA: TGTGCCAGCAGCTTAGCGGTCGGGGGCTACGAGCAGTACTTC.

The CDR3 here is CASSLLHGTSGNSDTQYF. The CDR3 DNA follows: TGTGCCAGCAGTTTATTGCACGGGACTAGCGGGAACTCAGATACGCAGTATTTT. The chain employs TRBV27 and TRBJ2-3, with 13 bases fitting TRBD2. Germline CDR1 MNHEY, CDR2 SMNVEV (reference sequence). V gave up 1 base and J gave up 4 bases; unmatched junction bases: 8. The CDR3 totals 18 residues.

The chain has TRBV5-1 and TRBJ2-5; no clear D gene. Germline V gene data show CDR1 as SGHRS and CDR2 as YFSETQ. V shed 1 base and J shed 2 bases, with 3 bases lying between them. The CDR3 consists of 12 residues. Here the CDR3 reads CASSLQQETQYF. The CDR3, as DNA: TGCGCCAGCAGCTTGCAACAAGAGACCCAGTACTTC. Full variable domain (outside the CDR3, taken from reference TRBV5-1 and TRBJ2-5): KAGVTQTPRYLIKTRGQQVTLSCSPISGHRSVSWYQQTPGQGLQFLFEYFSETQRNKGNFPGRFSGRQFSNSRSEMNVSTLELGDSALYLCASSLQQETQYFGPGTRLLVL.

The chain has TRBV5-4 and TRBJ2-5, with 7 bases lining up with TRBD2. J was trimmed by 5 bases and V by 4 bases; bases with no gene match: 2. The CDR3 contains 12 residues. The germline gives CDR1 SGHNT, CDR2 YYREEE (reference sequence). The chain's CDR3 is CASSTTSETQYF. The CDR3 region has the DNA TGTGCCAGCAGCACGACTAGCGAGACCCAGTACTTC.

The rearrangement links TRBV6-4 to TRBJ1-1; perhaps TRBD1 as D (5 bases). The CDR3 sequence is 14 residues long. Germline loops: CDR1 MRHNA, CDR2 SNTAGT. V shed 5 bases and J shed 1 base, with 11 bases lying between them. This chain's CDR3 is CASSLETGNTEAFF. CDR3 bases: TGTGCCAGCAGTCTAGAAACAGGGAACACTGAAGCTTTCTTT.

The chain recombines TRBV20-1 with TRBJ1-5; D uncertain. Germline CDR1 DFQATT, CDR2 SNEGSKA (reference sequence). V was pared by 3 bases and J by 7 bases, with 22 bases between. The CDR3 loop spans 16 amino acids. The CDR3 here is CSASGLRGYPVQPQHF. In DNA, the CDR3 is TGCAGTGCTAGTGGGCTGCGGGGATACCCGGTCCAGCCCCAGCATTTT.

This sequence joins TRBV2 and TRBJ1-3; TRBD1 might be the D (5 bases). The V gene lost 8 bases and the J gene lost 2 bases, with 7 bases spanning the gap. CDR1 and CDR2 from the germline V gene are SNHLY and FYNNEI. CDR3 length equals 12 residues. The CDR3 protein is CASSGAGNTIYF. The CDR3 DNA reads as TGTGCCAGCTCGGGGGCTGGAAACACCATATATTTT.

The chain carries TRBV3-1 (or the pseudogene TRBV3-2) and TRBJ2-5; D is possibly TRBD1 (5 bases). Trimming left V 4 bases short and J 0 bases short, with 9 bases between. Germline V gene sequence: CDR1 LGHDT, CDR2 YNNKEL (reference sequence). The CDR3 contains 14 residues. The CDR3 nucleotides are TGTGCCAGCAGCCTTAGGGGCGACCAAGAGACCCAGTACTTC. Translating it yields CASSLRGDQETQYF.

The chain links TRBV28 to TRBJ2-2; D call uncertain. The CDR3 has 13 residues. The V gene lost 8 bases and the J gene lost 8 bases, with 15 bases spanning the gap. Germline CDR1 is MDHEN and CDR2 is SYDVKM. The CDR3 DNA reads TGTGCCAGCCGCCCCGGCCTAGGAGGGGAGCTGTTTTTT. It codes for CASRPGLGGELFF.

The CDR3 DNA follows: TGTGCCAGCAGCCCGATTGGGCTGGGCGAGCAGTACTTC. Its protein is CASSPIGLGEQYF. The gene calls are TRBV5-4 and TRBJ2-7; D uncertain. Between the trimmed V and J ends, which lost 4 bases and 6 bases, there was a span of 14 bases. The germline CDR1 and CDR2 sequences are SGHNT and YYREEE (reference sequence). The CDR3 length is 13 residues.

The rearrangement joins TRBV7-9 to TRBJ2-7, with 8 nucleotides matching TRBD1. V shed 6 bases and J 0 bases; nucleotides not matched to a gene: 1. The V gene's germline CDR1 is SEHNR and CDR2 FQNEAQ (reference sequence). The CDR3 spans 13 residues. The CDR3 loop reads CASSGQGSYEQYF. CDR3 DNA: TGTGCCAGCAGTGGACAGGGCTCCTACGAGCAGTACTTC. Together with reference TRBV7-9 and TRBJ2-7, the CDR3 gives the full variable domain: DTGVSQNPRHKITKRGQNVTFRCDPISEHNRLYWYRQTLGQGPEFLTYFQNEAQLEKSRLLSDRFSAERPKGSFSTLEIQRTEQGDSAMYLCASSGQGSYEQYFGPGTRLTVT.

This clone was seen a single time. This rearrangement joins TRBV15 to TRBJ2-2; 13 nucleotides line up with TRBD2. The CDR3 covers 19 residues. Germline values: CDR1 LNHNV, CDR2 YYDKDF (reference sequence). V trimming: 3 bases; J trimming: 5 bases; junction bases outside the gene matches: 12. DNA of the CDR3: TGTGCCACCAGCAGGGATCTACCGGGACTAGCGGGGAATACCGGGGAGCTGTTTTTT. Translated, it gives CATSRDLPGLAGNTGELFF.

This clone was detected only once. The rearrangement uses TRBV4-1 and TRBJ2-5, with 10 bases matching TRBD2. Germline V lookup: CDR1 MGHRA, CDR2 YSYEKL. The CDR3 is 17 residues long. J lost 2 bases, V lost 1 base, and 7 bases had no gene match. The CDR3 DNA follows: TGCGCCAGCAGCCAAGGACTAGCGGGCCGGTTTCAAGAGACCCAGTACTTC. It yields the protein CASSQGLAGRFQETQYF.

V usage is TRBV5-6 and J usage is TRBJ1-1, with unresolved D. Germline V gives CDR1 SGHDT, CDR2 YYEEEE. The CDR3 covers 13 residues. The V end lost 2 bases, the J end lost 4 bases, and 9 bases lay between the germline ends. The CDR3 nucleotides read TGTGCCAGCAGCTTTTGGGCCTCCACTGAAGCTTTCTTT. It yields the protein CASSFWASTEAFF.

This chain uses TRBV18 with TRBJ2-2; D is unclear. This CDR3 has 15 residues. The germline gives CDR1 KGHSH, CDR2 LQKENI. The V gene lost 3 bases and the J gene lost 4 bases, with 12 bases spanning the gap. CDR3 in DNA: TGTGCCAGCTCACCCCAGAGGCTCGGCACCGGGGAGCTGTTTTTT. Translation gives CASSPQRLGTGELFF.

The J gene is TRBJ1-1, the V gene TRBV25-1; no clear D. Trimming cost V 6 bases and J 0 bases, with 14 bases left between them. In germline, CDR1 is MGHDK, CDR2 SYGVNS. CDR3 length: 15 residues. The CDR3 coding sequence is TGTGCCAGCAGCCCCCCGACGGGGTTGAACACTGAAGCTTTCTTT. It yields the protein CASSPPTGLNTEAFF.

The gene calls are TRBV5-4 and TRBJ1-1; D remains ambiguous. V was trimmed by 5 bases and J by 5 bases, leaving 16 bases between them. The germline V gene encodes CDR1 SGHNT and CDR2 YYREEE (reference sequence). This CDR3 has 14 amino acids. CDR3 sequence reads: CASSLAGLRTEAFF. Written as DNA, the CDR3 is TGTGCCAGCAGTCTAGCGGGGTTGAGGACTGAAGCTTTCTTT. The full variable domain, completed using reference TRBV5-4 and TRBJ1-1, is ETGVTQSPTHLIKTRGQQVTLRCSSQSGHNTVSWYQQALGQGPQFIFQYYREEENGRGNFPPRFSGLQFPNYSSELNVNALELDDSALYLCASSLAGLRTEAFFGQGTRLTVV.

This chain connects TRBV29-1 to TRBJ2-1; 7 nucleotides match TRBD2. The V gene's germline CDR1 is SQVTM and CDR2 ANQGSEA. The trim removed 1 base at V and 8 bases at J, leaving 2 bases unmatched. This CDR3 has 12 residues. Here the CDR3 reads CSVEGLADEQFF. In DNA, the CDR3 is TGCAGCGTTGAAGGCCTAGCGGATGAGCAGTTCTTC.

This chain uses TRBV18 with TRBJ1-4; unclear D gene. The CDR3 sequence is 14 residues long. V was pared by 5 bases and J by 0 bases, with 7 bases between. Germline-derived CDR1 and CDR2 are KGHSH and LQKENI. The CDR3 protein is CASSIGTTNEKLFF. CDR3 nucleotide sequence: TGTGCCAGCTCAATTGGCACAACTAATGAAAAACTGTTTTTT.

The chain uses TRBV19 and TRBJ1-5, with 12 bases fitting TRBD1. Unmatched junction bases numbered 4, after V lost 7 bases and J lost 3 bases. This CDR3 is 15 amino acids long. Germline CDR1 reads LNHDA; CDR2 reads SQIVND (reference sequence). The DNA for the CDR3 is TGTGCCAGTACCACGGGACAGGGGGCCAATCAGCCCCAGCATTTT. Amino acid sequence: CASTTGQGANQPQHF. The whole variable domain, filled in from reference TRBV19 and TRBJ1-5, reads DGGITQSPKYLFRKEGQNVTLSCEQNLNHDAMYWYRQDPGQGLRLIYYSQIVNDFQKGDIAEGYSVSREKKESFPLTVTSAQKNPTAFYLCASTTGQGANQPQHFGDGTRLSIL.

The J gene is TRBJ1-5, the V gene TRBV21-1; TRBD1, the table's D call, lacks a check against the DNA. TRBV21-1 is reported as a pseudogene. The CDR3 runs 14 residues. Here the CDR3 reads CASMGGQFGEPQHF. The CDR3, as DNA: TGTGCCAGCATGGGGGGACAGTTCGGGGAGCCCCAGCATTTT.

The chain is built from TRBV5-6 and TRBJ2-5; TRBD1 might be the D (5 bases). The ends were cut back, 1 base at V and 5 bases at J, with 9 bases in the middle. The CDR3 has 13 residues. Germline V gene lookup returns CDR1 SGHDT and CDR2 YYEEEE. This CDR3 is CASSLRGDETQYF. CDR3 DNA sequence: TGTGCCAGCAGCTTGAGGGGCGACGAGACCCAGTACTTC.